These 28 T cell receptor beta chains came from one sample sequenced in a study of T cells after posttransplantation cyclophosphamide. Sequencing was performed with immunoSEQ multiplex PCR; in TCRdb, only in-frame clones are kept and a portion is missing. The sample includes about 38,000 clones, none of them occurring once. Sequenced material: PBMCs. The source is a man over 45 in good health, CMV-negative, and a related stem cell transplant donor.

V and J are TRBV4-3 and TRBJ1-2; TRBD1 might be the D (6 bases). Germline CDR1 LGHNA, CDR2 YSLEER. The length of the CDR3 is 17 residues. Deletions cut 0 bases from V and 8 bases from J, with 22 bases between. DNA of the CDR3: TGCGCCAGCAGCCAAGATGGGGGGGGGCTGGATCCGGGGGGCTACACCTTC. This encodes CASSQDGGGLDPGGYTF.

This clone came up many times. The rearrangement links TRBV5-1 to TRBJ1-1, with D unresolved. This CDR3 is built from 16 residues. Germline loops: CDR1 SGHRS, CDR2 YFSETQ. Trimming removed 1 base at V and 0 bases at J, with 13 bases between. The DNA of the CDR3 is TGCGCCAGCAGCTTGTGGCAGGCATCGATGAACACTGAAGCTTTCTTT. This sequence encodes CASSLWQASMNTEAFF.

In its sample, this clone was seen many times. DNA of the CDR3: TGTGCCAGCAGTCGGGACACCGAGACTGAAGCTTTCTTT. Encoded protein: CASSRDTETEAFF. The rearrangement joins TRBV7-9 to TRBJ1-1; maybe TRBD1 (6 bases). CDR1 and CDR2 from the germline V gene are SEHNR and FQNEAQ (reference sequence). The length of the CDR3 is 13 residues. The V and J ends lost 6 bases and 5 bases respectively, with 13 bases between them.

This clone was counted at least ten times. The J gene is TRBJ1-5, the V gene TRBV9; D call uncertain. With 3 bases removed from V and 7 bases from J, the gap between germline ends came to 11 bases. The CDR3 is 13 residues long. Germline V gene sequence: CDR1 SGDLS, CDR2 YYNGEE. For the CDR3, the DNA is TGTGCCAGCAGCGCCCGATCCGGGCAGCCCCAGCATTTT. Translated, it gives CASSARSGQPQHF.

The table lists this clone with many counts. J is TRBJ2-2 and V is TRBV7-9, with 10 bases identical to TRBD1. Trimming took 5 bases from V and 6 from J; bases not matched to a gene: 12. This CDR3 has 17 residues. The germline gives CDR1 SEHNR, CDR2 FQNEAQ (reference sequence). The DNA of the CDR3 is TGTGCCAGCAGCCCCTCTGCCGGGACAGGGGAGGCCGGGGAGCTGTTTTTT. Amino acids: CASSPSAGTGEAGELFF.

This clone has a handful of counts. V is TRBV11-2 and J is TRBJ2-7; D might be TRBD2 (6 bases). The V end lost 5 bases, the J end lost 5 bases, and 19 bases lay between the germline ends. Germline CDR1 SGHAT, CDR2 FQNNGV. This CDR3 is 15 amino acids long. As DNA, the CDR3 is TGTGCCAGCAGCCCGGGACTCGACGTCTTCCACGAGCAGTACTTC. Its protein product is CASSPGLDVFHEQYF.

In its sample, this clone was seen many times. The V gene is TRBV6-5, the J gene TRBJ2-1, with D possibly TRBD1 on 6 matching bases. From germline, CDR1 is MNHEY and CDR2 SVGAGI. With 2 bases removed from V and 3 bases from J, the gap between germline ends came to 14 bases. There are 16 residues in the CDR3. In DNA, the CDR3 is TGTGCCAGCAGTTACCTGGGGGACACCCTCTACAATGAGCAGTTCTTC. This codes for CASSYLGDTLYNEQFF.

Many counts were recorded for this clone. The CDR3 coding sequence is TGTGCCAGCAGGGGAGGCGGAATTCAGTACTTC. It encodes CASRGGGIQYF. The genes are TRBV7-9 and TRBJ2-4; a weak D match, TRBD2 (6 bases). The V and J ends lost 6 bases and 10 bases respectively, with 10 bases between them. The length of the CDR3 is 11 residues. CDR1 is SEHNR and CDR2 is FQNEAQ in the germline V gene (reference sequence). The variable domain in full, with the rest retrieved from reference TRBV7-9 and TRBJ2-4, is DTGVSQNPRHKITKRGQNVTFRCDPISEHNRLYWYRQTLGQGPEFLTYFQNEAQLEKSRLLSDRFSAERPKGSFSTLEIQRTEQGDSAMYLCASRGGGIQYFGAGTRLSVL.

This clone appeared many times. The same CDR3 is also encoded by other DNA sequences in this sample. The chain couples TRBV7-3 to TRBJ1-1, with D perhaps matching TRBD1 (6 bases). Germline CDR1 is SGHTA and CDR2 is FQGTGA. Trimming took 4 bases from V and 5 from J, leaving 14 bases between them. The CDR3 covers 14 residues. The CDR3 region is CASSSGGRGTEAFF. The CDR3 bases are TGTGCCAGCAGCTCGGGGGGGAGGGGGACTGAAGCTTTCTTT.

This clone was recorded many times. This chain's CDR3 is CASSEDRSSYNEQFF. The CDR3 nucleotides read TGTGCCAGCAGCGAAGACCGGAGCTCCTACAATGAGCAGTTCTTC. This sequence joins TRBV6-4 and TRBJ2-1, with D unclear. V dropped 6 bases and J dropped 0 bases, with 12 bases sitting between them. Germline values: CDR1 MRHNA, CDR2 SNTAGT. The CDR3 runs to 15 residues.

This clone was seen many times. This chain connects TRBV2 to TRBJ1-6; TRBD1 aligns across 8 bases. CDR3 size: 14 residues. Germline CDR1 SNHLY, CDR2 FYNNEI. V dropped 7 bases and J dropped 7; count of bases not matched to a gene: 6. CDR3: CASMGQAGNSPLHF. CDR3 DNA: TGTGCCAGCATGGGACAGGCGGGAAATTCACCCCTCCACTTT.

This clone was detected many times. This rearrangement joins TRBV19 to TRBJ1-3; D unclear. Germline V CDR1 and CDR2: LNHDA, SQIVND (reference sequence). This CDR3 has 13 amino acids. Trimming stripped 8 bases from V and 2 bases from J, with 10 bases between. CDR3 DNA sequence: TGTGCCAGTTCTCGAGCCCCTGGAAACACCATATATTTT. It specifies CASSRAPGNTIYF.

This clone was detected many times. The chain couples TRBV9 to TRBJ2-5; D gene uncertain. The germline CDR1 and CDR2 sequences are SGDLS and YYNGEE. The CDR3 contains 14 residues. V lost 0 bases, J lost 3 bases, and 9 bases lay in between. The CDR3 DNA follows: TGTGCCAGCAGCGTAGATCACCAGAAAGAGACCCAGTACTTC. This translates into CASSVDHQKETQYF.

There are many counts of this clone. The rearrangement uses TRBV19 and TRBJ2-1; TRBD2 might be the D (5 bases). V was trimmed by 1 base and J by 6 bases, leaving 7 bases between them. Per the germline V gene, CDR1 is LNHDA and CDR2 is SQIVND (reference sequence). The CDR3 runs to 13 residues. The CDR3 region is CASSIGGFNEQFF. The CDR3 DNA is TGTGCCAGTAGTATAGGAGGGTTCAATGAGCAGTTCTTC.

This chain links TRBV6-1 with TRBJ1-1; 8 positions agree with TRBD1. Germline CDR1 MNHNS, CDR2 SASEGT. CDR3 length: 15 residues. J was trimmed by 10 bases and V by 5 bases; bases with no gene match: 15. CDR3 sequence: CASSRRDGTGMGAFF. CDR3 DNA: TGTGCCAGCAGTCGACGAGACGGGACAGGCATGGGAGCTTTCTTT.

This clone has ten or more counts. In nucleotides, the CDR3 is TGTGCCAGCAGCTCCACAGGGTTGGATCAAGAGACCCAGTACTTC. Its translation is CASSSTGLDQETQYF. The V and J genes are TRBV5-6 and TRBJ2-5, with D maybe TRBD1 (6 bases). Germline values: CDR1 SGHDT, CDR2 YYEEEE. This CDR3 is 15 amino acids long. V lost 3 bases, J lost 2 bases, and 14 bases lay in between.

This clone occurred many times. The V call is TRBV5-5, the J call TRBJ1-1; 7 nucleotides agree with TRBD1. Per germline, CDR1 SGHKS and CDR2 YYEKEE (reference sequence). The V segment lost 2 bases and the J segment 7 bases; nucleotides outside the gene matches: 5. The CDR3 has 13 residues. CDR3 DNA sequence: TGTGCCAGCAGCTTAGGGACAGTAGGTGAAGCTTTCTTT. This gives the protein CASSLGTVGEAFF.

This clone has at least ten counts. CDR3 DNA: TGCAGCGCGGAGAGCAGGGTGGGCTACAATGAGCAGTTCTTC. It translates to CSAESRVGYNEQFF. The gene calls are TRBV29-1 and TRBJ2-1; possibly TRBD1 for D (5 bases). Germline V CDR1 and CDR2: SQVTM, ANQGSEA. V shed 7 bases and J shed 3 bases, with 16 bases lying between them. This CDR3 contains 14 residues.

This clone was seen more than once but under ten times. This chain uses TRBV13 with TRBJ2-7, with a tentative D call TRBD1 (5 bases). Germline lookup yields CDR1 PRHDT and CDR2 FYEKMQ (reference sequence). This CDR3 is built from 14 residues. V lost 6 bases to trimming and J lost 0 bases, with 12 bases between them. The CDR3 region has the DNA TGTGCCAGCAGTTCTTCCCAGGGCTCCTACGAGCAGTACTTC. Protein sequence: CASSSSQGSYEQYF.

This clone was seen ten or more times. The CDR3 nucleotides read TGTGCCAGCAGCGGGATTGACAGGGGTCATGGCTACACCTTC. Amino acids: CASSGIDRGHGYTF. V usage is TRBV5-4 and J usage is TRBJ1-2; TRBD1 aligns across 8 bases. CDR1 is SGHNT and CDR2 is YYREEE in the germline V gene (reference sequence). The CDR3 sequence is 14 residues long. After removal of 4 bases from V and 6 bases from J, the junction contained 8 bases not matched to a gene.

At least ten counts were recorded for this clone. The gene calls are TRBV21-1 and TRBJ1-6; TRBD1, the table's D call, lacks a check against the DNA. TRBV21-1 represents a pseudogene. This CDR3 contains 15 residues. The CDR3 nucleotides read TGTGCCAGCAGCAAAGAGGGGGCAGGACGGTCACCCCTCCACTTT. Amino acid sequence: CASSKEGAGRSPLHF.

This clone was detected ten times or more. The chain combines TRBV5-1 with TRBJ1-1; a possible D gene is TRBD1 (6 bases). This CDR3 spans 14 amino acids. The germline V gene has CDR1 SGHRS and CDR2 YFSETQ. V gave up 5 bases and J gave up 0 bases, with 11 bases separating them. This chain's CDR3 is CASRLGQLNTEAFF. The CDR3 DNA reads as TGCGCCAGCAGACTAGGACAGTTGAACACTGAAGCTTTCTTT.

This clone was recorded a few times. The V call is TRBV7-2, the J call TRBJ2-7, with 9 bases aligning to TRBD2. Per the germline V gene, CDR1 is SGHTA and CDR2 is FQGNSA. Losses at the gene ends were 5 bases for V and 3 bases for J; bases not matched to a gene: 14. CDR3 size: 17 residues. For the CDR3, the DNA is TGTGCCAGCAGCCGGGGGGCTGGTAGCGGGGGCAACTACGAGCAGTACTTC. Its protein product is CASSRGAGSGGNYEQYF. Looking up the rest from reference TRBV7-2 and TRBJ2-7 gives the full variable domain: GAGVSQSPSNKVTEKGKDVELRCDPISGHTALYWYRQSLGQGLEFLIYFQGNSAPDKSGLPSDRFSAERTGGSVSTLTIQRTQQEDSAVYLCASSRGAGSGGNYEQYFGPGTRLTVT.

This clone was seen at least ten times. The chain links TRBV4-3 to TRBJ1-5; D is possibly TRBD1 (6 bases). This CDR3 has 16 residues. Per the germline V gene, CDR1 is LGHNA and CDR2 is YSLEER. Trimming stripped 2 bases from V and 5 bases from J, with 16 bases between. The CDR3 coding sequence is TGCGCCAGCAGCCAAAACCCGGGCCCAGGGGATCAGCCCCAGCATTTT. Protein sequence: CASSQNPGPGDQPQHF.

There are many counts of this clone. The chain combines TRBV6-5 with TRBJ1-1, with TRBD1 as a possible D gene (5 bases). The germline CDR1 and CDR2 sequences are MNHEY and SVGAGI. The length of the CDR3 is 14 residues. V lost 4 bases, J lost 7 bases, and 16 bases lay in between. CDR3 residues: CASSFSDVDSEAFF. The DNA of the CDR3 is TGTGCCAGCAGTTTCTCGGACGTAGACAGTGAAGCTTTCTTT.

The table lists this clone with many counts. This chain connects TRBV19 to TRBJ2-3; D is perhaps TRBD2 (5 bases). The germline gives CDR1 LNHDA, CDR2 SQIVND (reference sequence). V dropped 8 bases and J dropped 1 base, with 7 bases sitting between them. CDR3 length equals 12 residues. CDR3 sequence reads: CASGRGTDTQYF. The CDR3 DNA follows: TGTGCCAGTGGGCGGGGCACAGATACGCAGTATTTT. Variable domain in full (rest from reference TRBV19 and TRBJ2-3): DGGITQSPKYLFRKEGQNVTLSCEQNLNHDAMYWYRQDPGQGLRLIYYSQIVNDFQKGDIAEGYSVSREKKESFPLTVTSAQKNPTAFYLCASGRGTDTQYFGPGTRLTVL.

The CDR3 here is CASSETRVYNEQFF. CDR3 nucleotide sequence: TGTGCCAGCAGTGAAACCCGAGTCTACAATGAGCAGTTCTTC. The rearrangement uses TRBV6-1 and TRBJ2-1, with unresolved D. This CDR3 has 14 amino acids. The germline CDR1 and CDR2 sequences are MNHNS and SASEGT. Trimming stripped 2 bases from V and 3 bases from J, with 8 bases between.

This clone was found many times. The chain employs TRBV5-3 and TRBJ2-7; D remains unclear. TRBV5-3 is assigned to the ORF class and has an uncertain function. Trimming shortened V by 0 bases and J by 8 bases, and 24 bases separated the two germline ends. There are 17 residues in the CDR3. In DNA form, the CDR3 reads TGTGCCAGAAGCTTGGGATCTTACCTGGGCTCCTCGCTCAAGCAGTACTTC. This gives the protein CARSLGSYLGSSLKQYF.